This TCR beta chain was observed in a study of response to subunit inactivated influenza vaccine. General study points: The authors offered the suggestion that each seasonal influenza vaccination recruits few new T cells.

Each CDR3 protein gets one entry after TCRdb re-called the RT-PCR reads with MiXCR. The data contain just over 300,000 distinct CDR3 sequences, around 22% of them singletons. The CDR3 length is 14 residues. CDR1 and CDR2 (germline): LGHNA, YNFKEQ. The V end lost 0 bases, the J end lost 9 bases, and 12 bases lay between the germline ends. On this clonotype itself: Its target is unknown.

The receptor's source is a man aged 50 to 69 who received an inactivated influenza vaccine. V is TRBV4-2 and J is TRBJ2-1; D is undetermined. The source was PBMCs from blood, collected less than 22 months after vaccination. DNA of the CDR3: TGTGCCAGCAGCCAAGATCTTAGGGCCGGTGAGCAGTTCTTC. This translates into CASSQDLRAGEQFF.